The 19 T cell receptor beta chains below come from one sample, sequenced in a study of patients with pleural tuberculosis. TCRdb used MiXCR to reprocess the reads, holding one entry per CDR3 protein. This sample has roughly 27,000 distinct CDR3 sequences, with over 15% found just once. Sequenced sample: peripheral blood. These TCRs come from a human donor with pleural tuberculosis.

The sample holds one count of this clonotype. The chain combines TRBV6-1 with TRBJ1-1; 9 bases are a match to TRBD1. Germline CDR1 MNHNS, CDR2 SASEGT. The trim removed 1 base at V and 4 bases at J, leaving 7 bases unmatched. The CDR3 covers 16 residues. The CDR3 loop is CASSEDRGQGSTEAFF. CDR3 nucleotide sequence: TGTGCCAGCAGTGAAGATCGGGGACAGGGTAGCACTGAAGCTTTCTTT.

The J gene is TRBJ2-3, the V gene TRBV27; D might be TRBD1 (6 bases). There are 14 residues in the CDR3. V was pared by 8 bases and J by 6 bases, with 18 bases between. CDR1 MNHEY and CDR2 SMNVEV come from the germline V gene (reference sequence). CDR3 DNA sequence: TGTGCCAGCGATTCCGGCCAGGGGATGGATACGCAGTATTTT. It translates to CASDSGQGMDTQYF.

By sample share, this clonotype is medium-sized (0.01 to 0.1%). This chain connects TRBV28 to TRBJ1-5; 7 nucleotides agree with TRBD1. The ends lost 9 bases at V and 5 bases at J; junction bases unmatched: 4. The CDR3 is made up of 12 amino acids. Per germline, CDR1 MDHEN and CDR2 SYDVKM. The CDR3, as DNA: TGTGCCAGTGCGACAGGGTATCAGCCCCAGCATTTT. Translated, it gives CASATGYQPQHF.

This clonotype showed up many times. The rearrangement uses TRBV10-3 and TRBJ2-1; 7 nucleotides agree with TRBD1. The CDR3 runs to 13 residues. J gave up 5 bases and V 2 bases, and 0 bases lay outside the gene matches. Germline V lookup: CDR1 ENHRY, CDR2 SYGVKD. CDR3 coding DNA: TGTGCCATCAGTGAGACAGGGGACAATGAGCAGTTCTTC. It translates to CAISETGDNEQFF.

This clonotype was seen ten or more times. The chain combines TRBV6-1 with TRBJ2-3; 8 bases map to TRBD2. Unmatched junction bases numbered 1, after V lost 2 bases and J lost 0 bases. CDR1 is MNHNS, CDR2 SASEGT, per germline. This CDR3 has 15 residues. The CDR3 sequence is CASSELAGSTDTQYF. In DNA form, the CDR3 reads TGTGCCAGCAGTGAACTAGCGGGTAGCACAGATACGCAGTATTTT.

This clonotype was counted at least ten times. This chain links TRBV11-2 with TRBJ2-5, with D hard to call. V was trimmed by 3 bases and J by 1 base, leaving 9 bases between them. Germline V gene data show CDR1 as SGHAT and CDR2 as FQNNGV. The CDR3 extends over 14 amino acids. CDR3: CASSFYSRQETQYF. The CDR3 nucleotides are TGTGCCAGCAGCTTCTACAGTCGCCAAGAGACCCAGTACTTC.

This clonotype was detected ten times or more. The CDR3 sequence: CASSSTTTIQETQYF. The DNA of the CDR3 is TGTGCCAGCAGCTCGACTACAACTATCCAAGAGACCCAGTACTTC. V and J are TRBV12-3 or TRBV12-4 and TRBJ2-5, with TRBD2 as a possible D gene (5 bases). This CDR3 spans 15 amino acids. Trimming removed 6 bases from V and 1 base from J, with 15 bases in between.

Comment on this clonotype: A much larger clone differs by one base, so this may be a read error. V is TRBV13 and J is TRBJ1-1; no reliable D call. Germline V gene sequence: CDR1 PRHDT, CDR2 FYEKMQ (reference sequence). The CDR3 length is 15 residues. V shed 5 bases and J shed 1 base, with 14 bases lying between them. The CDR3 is CASSGEESKNTEAFF. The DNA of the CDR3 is TGTGCCAGCAGCGGGGAGGAATCTAAGAACACTGAAGCTTTCTTT.

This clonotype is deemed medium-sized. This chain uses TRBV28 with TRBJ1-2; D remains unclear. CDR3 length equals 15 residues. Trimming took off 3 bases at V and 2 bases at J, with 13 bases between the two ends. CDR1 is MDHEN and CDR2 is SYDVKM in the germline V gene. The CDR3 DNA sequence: TGTGCCAGCAGTTTTTTGGACGGATTAAACTATGGCTACACCTTC. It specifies CASSFLDGLNYGYTF.

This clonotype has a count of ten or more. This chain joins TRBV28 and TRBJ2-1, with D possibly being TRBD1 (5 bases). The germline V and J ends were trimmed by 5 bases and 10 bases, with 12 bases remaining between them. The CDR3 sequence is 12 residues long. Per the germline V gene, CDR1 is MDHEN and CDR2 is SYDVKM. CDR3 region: CASSPRQSEQFF. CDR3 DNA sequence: TGTGCCAGCAGTCCCCGACAGTCGGAGCAGTTCTTC.

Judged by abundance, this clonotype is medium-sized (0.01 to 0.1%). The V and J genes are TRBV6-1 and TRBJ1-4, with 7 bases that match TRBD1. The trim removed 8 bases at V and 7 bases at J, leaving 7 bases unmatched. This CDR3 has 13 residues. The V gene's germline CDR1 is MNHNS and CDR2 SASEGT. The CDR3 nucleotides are TGTGCCAGCGCGGTCCGGACAGGTGAAAAACTGTTTTTT. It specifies CASAVRTGEKLFF.

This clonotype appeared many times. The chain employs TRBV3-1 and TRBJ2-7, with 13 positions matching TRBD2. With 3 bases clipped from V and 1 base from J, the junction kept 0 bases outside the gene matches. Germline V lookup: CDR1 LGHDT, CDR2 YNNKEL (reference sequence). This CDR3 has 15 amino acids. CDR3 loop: CASSQGLAGSYEQYF. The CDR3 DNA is TGTGCCAGCAGCCAGGGACTAGCGGGGTCCTACGAGCAGTACTTC.

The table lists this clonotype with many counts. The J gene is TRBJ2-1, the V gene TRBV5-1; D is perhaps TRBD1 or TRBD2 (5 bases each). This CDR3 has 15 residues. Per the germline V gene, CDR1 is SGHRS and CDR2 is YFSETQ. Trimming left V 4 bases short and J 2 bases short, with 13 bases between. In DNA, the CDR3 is TGCGCCAGCAGCCGGCAGGGACCTCCCTACAATGAGCAGTTCTTC. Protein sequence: CASSRQGPPYNEQFF.

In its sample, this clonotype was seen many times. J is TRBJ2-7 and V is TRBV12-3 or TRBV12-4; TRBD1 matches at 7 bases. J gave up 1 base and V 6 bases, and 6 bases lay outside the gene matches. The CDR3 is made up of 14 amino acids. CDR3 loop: CASRRTGPSYEQYF. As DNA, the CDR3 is TGTGCCAGCAGGCGGACAGGTCCTTCCTACGAGCAGTACTTC.

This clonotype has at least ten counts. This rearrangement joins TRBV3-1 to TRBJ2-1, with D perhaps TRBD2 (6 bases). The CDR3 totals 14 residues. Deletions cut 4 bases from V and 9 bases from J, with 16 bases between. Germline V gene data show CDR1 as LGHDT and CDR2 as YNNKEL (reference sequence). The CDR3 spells CASSPSTSISEQFF. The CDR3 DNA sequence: TGTGCCAGCAGCCCCTCGACTAGTATCAGTGAGCAGTTCTTC.

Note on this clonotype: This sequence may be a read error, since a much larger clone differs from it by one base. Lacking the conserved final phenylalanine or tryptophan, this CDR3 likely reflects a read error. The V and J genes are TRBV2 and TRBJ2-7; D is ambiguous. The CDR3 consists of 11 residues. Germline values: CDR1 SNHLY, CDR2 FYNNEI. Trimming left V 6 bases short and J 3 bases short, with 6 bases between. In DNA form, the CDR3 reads TGTGCCAGCAGGGGGTACTACGAGCAGTACTCC. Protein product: CASRGYYEQYS.

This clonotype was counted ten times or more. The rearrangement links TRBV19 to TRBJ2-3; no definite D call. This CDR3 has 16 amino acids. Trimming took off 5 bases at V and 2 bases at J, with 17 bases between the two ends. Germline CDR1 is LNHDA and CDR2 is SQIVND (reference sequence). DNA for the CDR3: TGTGCCAGTAGTCCCGTATCCGTCGACTTCACAGATACGCAGTATTTT. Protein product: CASSPVSVDFTDTQYF.

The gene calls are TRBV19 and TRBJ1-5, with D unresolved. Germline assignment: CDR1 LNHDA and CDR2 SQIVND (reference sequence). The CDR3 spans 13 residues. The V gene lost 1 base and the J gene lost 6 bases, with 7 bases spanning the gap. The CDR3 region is CASSIGSAQPQHF. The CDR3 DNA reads TGTGCCAGTAGTATAGGGTCGGCTCAGCCCCAGCATTTT.

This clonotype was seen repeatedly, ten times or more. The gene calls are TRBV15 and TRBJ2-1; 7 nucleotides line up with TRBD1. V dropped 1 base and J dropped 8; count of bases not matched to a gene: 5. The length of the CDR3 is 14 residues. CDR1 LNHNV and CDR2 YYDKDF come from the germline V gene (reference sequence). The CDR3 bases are TGTGCCACCAGCAGAGGAACAGGGGTGGATGAGCAGTTCTTC. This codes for CATSRGTGVDEQFF.